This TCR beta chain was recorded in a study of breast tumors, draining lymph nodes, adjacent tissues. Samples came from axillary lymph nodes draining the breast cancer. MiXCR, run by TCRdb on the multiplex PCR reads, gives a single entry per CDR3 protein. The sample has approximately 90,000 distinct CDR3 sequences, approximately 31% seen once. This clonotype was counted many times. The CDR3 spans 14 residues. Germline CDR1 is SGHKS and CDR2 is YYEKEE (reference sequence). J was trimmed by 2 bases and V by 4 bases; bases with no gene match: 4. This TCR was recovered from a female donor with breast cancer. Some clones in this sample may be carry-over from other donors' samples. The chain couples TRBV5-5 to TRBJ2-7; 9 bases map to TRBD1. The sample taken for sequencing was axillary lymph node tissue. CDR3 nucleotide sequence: TGTGCCAGCAGCCCTGGGACAGGGACCTACGAGCAGTACTTC. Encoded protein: CASSPGTGTYEQYF. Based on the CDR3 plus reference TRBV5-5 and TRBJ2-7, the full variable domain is DAGVTQSPTHLIKTRGQQVTLRCSPISGHKSVSWYQQVLGQGPQFIFQYYEKEERGRGNFPDRFSARQFPNYSSELNVNALLLGDSALYLCASSPGTGTYEQYFGPGTRLTVT.